The table lists the clone carrying this TCR beta chain with a few counts. Its antigen is undetermined. At least 6 micrograms of total RNA were extracted per sample. PCR was performed a second time for roughly 7 to 12 cycles using a sample-barcoded 5' primer and a J-beta primer mix. Each TCR beta cDNA got a 12-nucleotide random molecular identifier. TCRdb ran MiXCR on the 5' RACE reads and lists one entry per CDR3 protein. The sample shows hundreds of thousands of distinct CDR3 sequences, 56% of them seen only once. The source of the sample is a study of blood T cells in healthy people across ages. Findings and caveats of the study: As naive T cell percentage varied, TCR beta diversity correlated strongly with it.

The CDR3 spans 14 residues. Germline lookup yields CDR1 SGHRS and CDR2 YFSETQ. Between the trimmed V and J ends, which lost 5 bases and 6 bases, there was a span of 15 bases. Material for sequencing was blood. This chain uses TRBV5-1 with TRBJ2-1, with D uncertain. The clonotype comes from a man aged 40-49 years in good health. The CDR3 loop reads CASRGWEGVNEQFF. Here the CDR3 DNA reads TGCGCCAGCAGGGGTTGGGAAGGAGTCAATGAGCAGTTCTTC.